This passage covers 29 T cell receptor beta chains from one sample sequenced in a study of T-cell reconstitution after alpha-beta-depleted transplantation in children (dated by TCRdb to 2016 to 2018). The method behind the library was PCR. Data came from an Illumina HiSeq 2500. TCR library preparation used molecular barcoding, with unique molecular identifiers applied to normalize quantification of the TCRbeta repertoire. Starting from the raw public reads, TCRdb applied fastp trimming at Q25, assembled clones with MiXCR and retained in-frame beta chains. For every CDR3 protein sequence, its rows merge into one entry that carries the most common genes and DNA. Here the sample has some 120,000 distinct CDR3 sequences; roughly 9% occur a single time. The top ten clones comprise 20% to 30% of the sample. Interpreted using the paper, the treatment or condition label stands for: allogeneic hematopoietic cell transplantation with graft depleted of TCRalphabeta T cells and CD19 B cells.

Sequenced material: PBMCs, mostly from graft donor cells, taken 180 days after TCRalphabeta/CD19-depleted stem cell transplant. The receptor set was obtained from a girl under two years old who had a stem cell transplant for combined immunodeficiency, so the T cells may come from the graft donor.

In this sample, this clonotype turned up many times. The CDR3 is CASRNGATNEKLFF. The CDR3 DNA is TGTGCCAGCAGGAACGGGGCAACTAATGAAAAACTGTTTTTT. V gene TRBV12-3 or TRBV12-4 combines with J gene TRBJ1-4; D unresolved. Trimming took off 6 bases at V and 0 bases at J, with 8 bases between the two ends. The CDR3 has 14 amino acids.

This clonotype was detected a few times. The rearrangement uses TRBV12-3 or TRBV12-4 and TRBJ2-3; D tentatively reads TRBD1 or TRBD2 (5 bases each). Between the trimmed V and J ends, which lost 5 bases and 4 bases, there was a span of 19 bases. The CDR3 extends over 16 amino acids. CDR3: CASSLFRGVAADTQYF. The CDR3 nucleotides are TGTGCCAGCAGTCTTTTTAGGGGAGTGGCCGCAGATACGCAGTATTTT.

This clonotype was recorded a few times. This sequence joins TRBV6-1 and TRBJ2-4; 7 bases agree with TRBD1. J gave up 0 bases and V 8 bases, and 7 bases lay outside the gene matches. Per the germline V gene, CDR1 is MNHNS and CDR2 is SASEGT. CDR3 length: 15 amino acids. CDR3 nucleotides: TGTGCCAGCGGGACAGTTTATCTAGCCAAAAACATTCAGTACTTC. Its translation: CASGTVYLAKNIQYF.

This clonotype was counted many times. The rearrangement uses TRBV20-1 and TRBJ2-7; no firm D call. V lost 0 bases and J 2 bases, leaving 11 bases between the germline ends. CDR1 and CDR2 from the germline V gene are DFQATT and SNEGSKA (reference sequence). This CDR3 is 14 amino acids long. The CDR3 reads CSARDPGRTYEQYF. The CDR3 DNA sequence: TGCAGTGCTAGAGATCCGGGCAGGACCTACGAGCAGTACTTC.

The chain combines TRBV7-2 with TRBJ2-1; either TRBD1 or TRBD2 may fit D (5 bases each). This CDR3 comprises 15 residues. From germline, CDR1 is SGHTA and CDR2 FQGNSA. V lost 7 bases, J lost 2 bases, and 15 bases lay in between. CDR3 DNA sequence: TGTGCCAGCACCACCTGGGGGACCCCCTACAATGAGCAGTTCTTC. Translated: CASTTWGTPYNEQFF.

This clonotype was counted only a few times. The J gene is TRBJ1-1, the V gene TRBV5-1; weak D call: TRBD1 (5 bases). V was cut by 3 bases and J by 11 bases, with 20 bases left in between. Per the germline V gene, CDR1 is SGHRS and CDR2 is YFSETQ. This CDR3 has 14 residues. In DNA, the CDR3 is TGCGCCAGCAGCTGGGACCGGGCCCTCACTCGGGCTTTCTTT. It specifies CASSWDRALTRAFF.

In this sample, this clonotype turned up a few times. This sequence joins TRBV20-1 and TRBJ2-5, with TRBD2 identical over 8 bases. The CDR3 length is 15 residues. The ends lost 3 bases at V and 5 bases at J; junction bases unmatched: 11. Germline CDR1 DFQATT, CDR2 SNEGSKA (reference sequence). The CDR3 is CSARSPGGVKETQYF. The CDR3 DNA reads as TGCAGTGCTAGGAGCCCCGGGGGGGTTAAGGAGACCCAGTACTTC.

The rearrangement joins TRBV7-8 to TRBJ2-7, with D perhaps TRBD2 (5 bases). Germline CDR1 SGHVS, CDR2 FQNEAQ. CDR3 length: 19 residues. The V end was cut by 2 bases, the J end by 2 bases, with 25 bases between. CDR3 nucleotide sequence: TGTGCCAGCAGCTTAATGTACCTAGTAGGGCGGGTGATTCCCTACGAGCAGTACTTC. It codes for CASSLMYLVGRVIPYEQYF.

This clonotype came up a few times. The rearrangement joins TRBV20-1 to TRBJ2-7, with D possibly being TRBD1 or TRBD2 (5 bases each). Germline V gene lookup returns CDR1 DFQATT and CDR2 SNEGSKA (reference sequence). Trimming removed 5 bases at V and 10 bases at J, with 18 bases between. The CDR3 is 12 amino acids. The DNA for the CDR3 is TGCAGTGCTTCTGGGACCCTTCAAGGCCAGTACTTC. The encoded protein is CSASGTLQGQYF.

The chain combines TRBV5-5 with TRBJ2-1, with D unclear. Between the trimmed V and J ends, which lost 1 base and 3 bases, there was a span of 11 bases. Germline V gives CDR1 SGHKS, CDR2 YYEKEE (reference sequence). CDR3 length: 15 residues. CDR3 sequence: CASSLLTAVYNEQFF. DNA for the CDR3: TGTGCCAGCAGCTTGCTCACCGCTGTCTACAATGAGCAGTTCTTC. The full variable domain, completed using reference TRBV5-5 and TRBJ2-1, is DAGVTQSPTHLIKTRGQQVTLRCSPISGHKSVSWYQQVLGQGPQFIFQYYEKEERGRGNFPDRFSARQFPNYSSELNVNALLLGDSALYLCASSLLTAVYNEQFFGPGTRLTVL.

In this sample, this clonotype turned up a few times. The chain carries TRBV6-5 and TRBJ2-2; 7 bases map to TRBD1. The germline V gene encodes CDR1 MNHEY and CDR2 SVGAGI. The CDR3 length is 17 residues. V trimming: 4 bases; J trimming: 1 base; junction bases outside the gene matches: 9. The DNA of the CDR3 is TGTGCCAGCAGTTTGGGTCCCCGGGACAGGAACACCGGGGAGCTGTTTTTT. This sequence encodes CASSLGPRDRNTGELFF.

This clonotype was seen many times. This chain uses TRBV10-3 with TRBJ2-2; 8 bases match TRBD1. The germline V gene has CDR1 ENHRY and CDR2 SYGVKD. This CDR3 comprises 15 residues. The junction had 3 bases not matched to a gene; V was cut back by 1 base and J by 5 bases. CDR3 loop: CAISEWTGMTGELFF. The CDR3 DNA reads TGTGCCATCAGTGAGTGGACAGGGATGACCGGGGAGCTGTTTTTT.

This clonotype occurred a few times. The genes are TRBV29-1 and TRBJ2-2; 8 nucleotides line up with TRBD1. The CDR3 is made up of 12 amino acids. Germline V gene sequence: CDR1 SQVTM, CDR2 ANQGSEA. CDR3 sequence: CRADREDGELFF. The CDR3 coding sequence is TGCAGAGCGGACAGGGAGGACGGGGAGCTGTTTTTT.

This clonotype has only a few counts. The chain recombines TRBV19 with TRBJ2-7; D assignment may be TRBD1 or TRBD2 (6 bases each). The CDR3 has 13 amino acids. Germline CDR1 LNHDA, CDR2 SQIVND (reference sequence). V gave up 6 bases and J gave up 3 bases, with 12 bases separating them. The CDR3 is CASSLGGYYEQYF. The CDR3 nucleotides read TGTGCCAGTAGCTTGGGGGGCTACTACGAGCAGTACTTC.

In its sample, this clonotype was seen many times. The chain uses TRBV7-8 and TRBJ1-5; the D gene is possibly TRBD1 (5 bases). CDR3 length equals 14 residues. In germline, CDR1 is SGHVS, CDR2 FQNEAQ. Trimming removed 3 bases from V and 3 bases from J, with 9 bases in between. CDR3 DNA: TGTGCCAGCAGCTTGGGGCATTCCAATCAGCCCCAGCATTTT. Protein: CASSLGHSNQPQHF.

The CDR3 is CSARDQGLEQYF. The CDR3 DNA follows: TGCAGTGCTAGAGATCAGGGACTCGAGCAGTACTTC. The chain is built from TRBV20-1 and TRBJ2-7, with a tentative D call TRBD2 (6 bases). The CDR3 has 12 residues. The V gene's germline CDR1 is DFQATT and CDR2 SNEGSKA (reference sequence). V lost 0 bases to trimming and J lost 6 bases, with 9 bases between them.

This clonotype was picked up a small number of times. The gene calls are TRBV5-1 and TRBJ2-7, with D possibly TRBD2 on 6 matching bases. The V end was cut by 5 bases, the J end by 3 bases, with 15 bases between. The CDR3 is 14 amino acids. Germline values: CDR1 SGHRS, CDR2 YFSETQ. The CDR3, as DNA: TGCGCCAGCAGTCCTTTGGGACTGTACTACGAGCAGTACTTC. It yields the protein CASSPLGLYYEQYF. The whole variable domain, remainder taken from reference TRBV5-1 and TRBJ2-7, is KAGVTQTPRYLIKTRGQQVTLSCSPISGHRSVSWYQQTPGQGLQFLFEYFSETQRNKGNFPGRFSGRQFSNSRSEMNVSTLELGDSALYLCASSPLGLYYEQYFGPGTRLTVT.

This clonotype was detected only a few times. The gene calls are TRBV28 and TRBJ2-7; perhaps TRBD1 as D (6 bases). The germline gives CDR1 MDHEN, CDR2 SYDVKM. The CDR3 spans 14 residues. V dropped 3 bases and J dropped 2 bases, with 11 bases sitting between them. DNA for the CDR3: TGTGCCAGCAGTTTCCCGGACAGACCCTACGAGCAGTACTTC. This sequence encodes CASSFPDRPYEQYF.

This clonotype occurred many times. The V call is TRBV11-2, the J call TRBJ2-1; D is undetermined. The CDR3 length is 17 residues. V lost 5 bases to trimming and J lost 2 bases, with 19 bases between them. Germline V gene lookup returns CDR1 SGHAT and CDR2 FQNNGV. The CDR3 reads CASSLLGGGPTYNEQFF. The CDR3, as DNA: TGTGCCAGCAGCCTATTAGGTGGCGGTCCCACCTACAATGAGCAGTTCTTC.

The chain employs TRBV14 and TRBJ2-2; perhaps TRBD1 as D (5 bases). CDR1 and CDR2 from the germline V gene are SGHDN and FVKESK. The V gene lost 0 bases and the J gene lost 2 bases, with 10 bases spanning the gap. The CDR3 sequence is 16 residues long. The CDR3 DNA sequence: TGTGCCAGCAGCCAAGATCGGACAACCAACACCGGGGAGCTGTTTTTT. Protein: CASSQDRTTNTGELFF.

The gene calls are TRBV12-5 and TRBJ2-3, with 7 bases fitting TRBD1. Germline V gene sequence: CDR1 LGHNT, CDR2 FRNRAP. The CDR3 is 17 residues long. With 0 bases clipped from V and 1 base from J, the junction kept 7 bases outside the gene matches. Here the CDR3 DNA reads TGTGCTAGTGGTTTGGTAAGGGACAGTTTCGGCACAGATACGCAGTATTTT. It encodes CASGLVRDSFGTDTQYF.

As DNA, the CDR3 is TGCAGTGCTAGAGTCAGGGGGCTTACGGACGAGCAGTACTTC. Its translation: CSARVRGLTDEQYF. The V and J genes are TRBV20-1 and TRBJ2-7, with TRBD1 matching over 8 bases. Germline CDR1 reads DFQATT; CDR2 reads SNEGSKA (reference sequence). The CDR3 is 14 residues long. V shed 1 base and J 5 bases; nucleotides not matched to a gene: 7.

This clonotype showed up many times. The chain couples TRBV6-2 or TRBV6-3 to TRBJ2-1, with 7 bases matching TRBD2. CDR3 length equals 13 residues. The J segment lost 8 bases and the V segment lost 2 bases, leaving 3 bases of the junction unmatched. The germline CDR1 and CDR2 sequences are MNHEY and SVGEGT. CDR3 bases: TGTGCCAGCAGTTACGGGGGGGACTATGAGCAGTTCTTC. Protein: CASSYGGDYEQFF.

This clonotype came up a few times. Here the CDR3 DNA reads TGTGCCAGTGCGAGGGACAGGGGGTACTACGAGCAGTACTTC. This gives the protein CASARDRGYYEQYF. The gene calls are TRBV5-6 and TRBJ2-7, with TRBD1 matching 11 bases. The V segment lost 8 bases and the J segment 3 bases; nucleotides outside the gene matches: 7. Germline V gives CDR1 SGHDT, CDR2 YYEEEE. The CDR3 has 14 amino acids.

This clonotype showed up just a few times. The J gene is TRBJ2-4, the V gene TRBV5-5; D is possibly TRBD1 (8 bases). CDR1 is SGHKS and CDR2 is YYEKEE in the germline V gene (reference sequence). This CDR3 is built from 14 residues. Deletions cut 3 bases from V and 7 bases from J, with 14 bases between. CDR3 amino acids: CASSSTGGGNIQYF. The CDR3 DNA reads as TGTGCCAGCAGCTCCACAGGGGGAGGGAACATTCAGTACTTC.

This sequence joins TRBV9 and TRBJ2-1; 16 bases match TRBD2. Germline V CDR1 and CDR2: SGDLS, YYNGEE. V shed 2 bases, J shed 6 bases, and the junction held 11 bases outside the gene matches. CDR3 length equals 19 residues. CDR3 loop: CASSVLSSGTSGRGNEQFF. CDR3 in DNA: TGTGCCAGCAGCGTCCTTTCCTCCGGGACTAGCGGGAGGGGCAATGAGCAGTTCTTC.

The V gene is TRBV28, the J gene TRBJ2-1; D possibly matches TRBD1 or TRBD2 (5 bases each). The germline V and J ends were trimmed by 6 bases and 11 bases, with 14 bases remaining between them. Germline V gene sequence: CDR1 MDHEN, CDR2 SYDVKM. The CDR3 spans 12 residues. The CDR3, as DNA: TGTGCCAGCAGGCAAACAACGGGACAGCAGTTCTTC. The encoded protein is CASRQTTGQQFF.

This clonotype was seen more than once but under ten times. The CDR3: CSASGRAHFYNEQFF. The CDR3 DNA sequence: TGCAGTGCTAGCGGGAGGGCCCACTTCTACAATGAGCAGTTCTTC. The J gene is TRBJ2-1, the V gene TRBV20-1; 8 bases map to TRBD2. CDR1 is DFQATT and CDR2 is SNEGSKA in the germline V gene (reference sequence). This CDR3 comprises 15 residues. Trimming took 3 bases from V and 3 from J; bases not matched to a gene: 7.

The rearrangement joins TRBV2 to TRBJ2-7; 12 bases are shared with TRBD2. Germline V lookup: CDR1 SNHLY, CDR2 FYNNEI. V lost 2 bases and J lost 0; bases outside the gene matches: 5. This CDR3 is 17 amino acids long. CDR3 sequence reads: CASSERLAGAHSYEQYF. The CDR3 DNA reads as TGTGCCAGCAGTGAAAGACTAGCGGGAGCCCACTCCTACGAGCAGTACTTC.